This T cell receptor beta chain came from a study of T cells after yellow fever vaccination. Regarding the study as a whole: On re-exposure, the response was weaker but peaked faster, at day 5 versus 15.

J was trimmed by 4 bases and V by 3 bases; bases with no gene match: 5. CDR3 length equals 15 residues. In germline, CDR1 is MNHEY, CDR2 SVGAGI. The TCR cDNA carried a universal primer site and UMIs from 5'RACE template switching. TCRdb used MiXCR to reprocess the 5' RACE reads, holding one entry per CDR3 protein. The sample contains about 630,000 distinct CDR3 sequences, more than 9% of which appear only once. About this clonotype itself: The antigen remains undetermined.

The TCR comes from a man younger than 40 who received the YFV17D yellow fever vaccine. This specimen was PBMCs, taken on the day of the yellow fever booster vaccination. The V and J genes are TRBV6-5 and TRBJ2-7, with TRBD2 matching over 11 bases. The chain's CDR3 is CASSYTSGSPYEQYF. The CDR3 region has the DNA TGTGCCAGCAGTTATACTAGCGGGAGTCCTTACGAGCAGTACTTC.